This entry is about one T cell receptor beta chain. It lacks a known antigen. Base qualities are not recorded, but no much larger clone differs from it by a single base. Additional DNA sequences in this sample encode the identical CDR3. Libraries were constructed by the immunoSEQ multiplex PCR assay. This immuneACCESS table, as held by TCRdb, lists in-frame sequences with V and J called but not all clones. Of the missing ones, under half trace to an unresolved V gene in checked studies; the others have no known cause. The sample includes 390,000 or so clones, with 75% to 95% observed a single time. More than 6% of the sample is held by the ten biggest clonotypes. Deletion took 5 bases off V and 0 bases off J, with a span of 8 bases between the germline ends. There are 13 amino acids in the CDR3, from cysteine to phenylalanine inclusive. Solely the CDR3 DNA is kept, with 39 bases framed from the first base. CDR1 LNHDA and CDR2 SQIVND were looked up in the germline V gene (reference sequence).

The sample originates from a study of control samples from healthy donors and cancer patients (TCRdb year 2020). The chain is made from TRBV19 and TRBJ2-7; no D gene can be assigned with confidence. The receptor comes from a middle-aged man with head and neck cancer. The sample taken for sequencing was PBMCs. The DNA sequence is TGTGCCAGTAGTGGGTCCTCCTCCTACGAGCAGTACTTC. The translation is CASSGSSSYEQYF.